The present T cell receptor beta chain was sequenced within a study of blood T cell repertoires in COVID-19. Study in general: COVID-19 samples from acute and convalescent phases originated in the United States, Italy and Spain.

V lost 4 bases and J 5 bases, leaving 14 bases between the germline ends. The CDR3 runs 14 residues. Germline CDR1 and CDR2: KGHSH and LQKENI. The repertoire was sequenced with immunoSEQ multiplex PCR; TCRdb's copy has only in-frame clones and lacks some. The sample consists of roughly 310,000 clones, roughly 90% of them appearing once. The sequenced sample was peripheral blood. The rearrangement uses TRBV18 and TRBJ2-5, with a tentative D call TRBD1 (6 bases). The TCR comes from a woman in her 50s with active or convalescent COVID-19. The CDR3 DNA sequence: TGTGCCAGCTCACTTACCAGGGGCGCGGAGACCCAGTACTTC. It translates to CASSLTRGAETQYF.